The 7 T cell receptor beta chains given below trace back to one sample, sequenced in a study of T-cell reconstitution after alpha-beta-depleted transplantation in children. As it was prepared, the TCRbeta library received unique molecular identifiers. MiXCR, applied by TCRdb to the PCR reads, yields one record per CDR3 protein. Of fewer than 550,000 distinct CDR3 sequences listed, roughly 11% are singletons. The source was PBMCs, mostly from graft donor cells, collected 180 days after TCRalphabeta/CD19-depleted stem cell transplant. The receptor set was obtained from a female patient under 10 years old who had a stem cell transplant for aplastic anemia, so the T cells may come from the graft donor.

The chain uses TRBV28 and TRBJ1-3, with D possibly being TRBD1 (6 bases). The CDR3 sequence is 13 residues long. Trimming pared 6 bases from V and 5 bases from J, leaving 11 bases between. Germline-derived CDR1 and CDR2 are MDHEN and SYDVKM. CDR3 nucleotide sequence: TGTGCCAGCAGGGGGGCGGCCCGAAACACCATATATTTT. It yields the protein CASRGAARNTIYF.

This clonotype appeared a few times. V usage is TRBV5-5 and J usage is TRBJ2-3, with 8 bases lining up with TRBD1. Trimming at V came to 7 bases and at J to 2 bases, leaving 12 bases not matched to a gene. This CDR3 comprises 16 residues. Germline assignment: CDR1 SGHKS and CDR2 YYEKEE (reference sequence). Written as DNA, the CDR3 is TGTGCCAGCCTCCCAGGCCGGGACAGGAACACAGATACGCAGTATTTT. Its translation: CASLPGRDRNTDTQYF.

This clonotype was seen only once. The chain uses TRBV27 and TRBJ1-2; a possible D gene is TRBD1 (6 bases). The germline V gene encodes CDR1 MNHEY and CDR2 SMNVEV (reference sequence). V lost 6 bases and J lost 7, with 18 bases in between. The CDR3 spans 14 residues. The CDR3 region is CASSQTGGPRGYTF. As DNA, the CDR3 is TGTGCCAGCAGCCAAACGGGGGGGCCTCGTGGCTACACCTTC.

This clonotype was detected only a few times. The V and J genes are TRBV3-1 and TRBJ1-1; TRBD1 matches 8 bases. The V gene end was trimmed by 6 bases and the J gene end by 0 bases; junction bases not matched to a gene: 9. The CDR3 is 16 amino acids. Germline V gene data show CDR1 as LGHDT and CDR2 as YNNKEL (reference sequence). CDR3 coding DNA: TGTGCCAGCAGGGCGGACAGGGCACTCTTGAACACTGAAGCTTTCTTT. It is translated as CASRADRALLNTEAFF.

This clonotype was observed a handful of times. The rearrangement joins TRBV4-3 to TRBJ1-1; D not certain. Trimming stripped 3 bases from V and 3 bases from J, with 11 bases between. The CDR3 sequence is 14 residues long. Germline V lookup: CDR1 LGHNA, CDR2 YSLEER. The CDR3 DNA is TGCGCCAGCAGCCACGGGGTTGGGGACACTGAAGCTTTCTTT. Translating it yields CASSHGVGDTEAFF.

The rearrangement uses TRBV7-3 and TRBJ1-5; D may be TRBD1 (5 bases). The CDR3 covers 16 residues. V was shortened by 0 bases and J by 3 bases, with 12 bases between the two germline ends. Germline V gene lookup returns CDR1 SGHTA and CDR2 FQGTGA. In DNA form, the CDR3 reads TGTGCCAGCAGCTTAACGCGGGGAGGGGTCAATCAGCCCCAGCATTTT. Protein: CASSLTRGGVNQPQHF.

This clonotype came up a few times. The rearrangement links TRBV10-1 to TRBJ1-2, with D unclear. V was pared by 4 bases and J by 0 bases, with 9 bases between. In germline, CDR1 is WNHNN, CDR2 SYGVQD (reference sequence). The CDR3 totals 14 residues. The CDR3 nucleotides read TGCGCCAGCAGTGCCGGGAGGGCTAACTATGGCTACACCTTC. This translates into CASSAGRANYGYTF.